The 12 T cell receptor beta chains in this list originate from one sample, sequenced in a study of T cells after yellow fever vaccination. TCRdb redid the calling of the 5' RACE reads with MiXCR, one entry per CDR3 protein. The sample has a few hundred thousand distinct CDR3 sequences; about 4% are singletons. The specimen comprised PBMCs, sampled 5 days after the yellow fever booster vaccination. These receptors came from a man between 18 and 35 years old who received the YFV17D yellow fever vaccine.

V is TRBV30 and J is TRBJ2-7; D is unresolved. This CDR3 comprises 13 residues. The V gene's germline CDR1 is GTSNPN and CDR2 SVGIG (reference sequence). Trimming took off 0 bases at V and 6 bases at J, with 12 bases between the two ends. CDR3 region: CAWSVHDRGEQYF. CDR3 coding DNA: TGTGCCTGGAGTGTACATGACCGCGGCGAGCAGTACTTC.

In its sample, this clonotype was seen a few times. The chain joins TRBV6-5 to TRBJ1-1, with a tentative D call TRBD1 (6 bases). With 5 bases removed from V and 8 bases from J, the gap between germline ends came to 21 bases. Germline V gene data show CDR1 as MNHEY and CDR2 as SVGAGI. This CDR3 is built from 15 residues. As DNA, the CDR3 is TGTGCCAGCAGTCCTAGCAACAGGGTGATGGCAGAAGCTTTCTTT. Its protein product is CASSPSNRVMAEAFF.

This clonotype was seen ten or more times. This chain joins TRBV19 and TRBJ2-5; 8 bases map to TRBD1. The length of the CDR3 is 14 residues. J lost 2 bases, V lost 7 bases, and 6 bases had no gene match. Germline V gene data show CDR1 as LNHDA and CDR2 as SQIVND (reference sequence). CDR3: CASKRTGRQETQYF. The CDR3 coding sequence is TGTGCCAGTAAGCGGACAGGGCGACAAGAGACCCAGTACTTC.

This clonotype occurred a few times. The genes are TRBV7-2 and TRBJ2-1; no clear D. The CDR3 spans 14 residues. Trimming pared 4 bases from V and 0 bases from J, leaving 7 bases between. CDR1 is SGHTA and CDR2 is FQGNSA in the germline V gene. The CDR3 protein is CASSSVGSYNEQFF. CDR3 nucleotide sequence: TGTGCCAGCAGCTCAGTAGGCTCCTACAATGAGCAGTTCTTC.

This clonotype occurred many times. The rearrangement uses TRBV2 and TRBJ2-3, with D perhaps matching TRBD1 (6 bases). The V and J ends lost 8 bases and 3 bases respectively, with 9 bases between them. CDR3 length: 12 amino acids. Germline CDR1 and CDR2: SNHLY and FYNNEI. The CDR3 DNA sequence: TGTGCCAGCGGGGGCTCTACAGATACGCAGTATTTT. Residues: CASGGSTDTQYF.

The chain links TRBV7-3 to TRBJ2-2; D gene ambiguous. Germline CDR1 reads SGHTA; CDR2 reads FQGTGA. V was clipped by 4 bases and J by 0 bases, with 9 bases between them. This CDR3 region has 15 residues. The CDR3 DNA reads TGTGCCAGCAGCTCCGAGACTGCGAACACCGGGGAGCTGTTTTTT. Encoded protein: CASSSETANTGELFF.

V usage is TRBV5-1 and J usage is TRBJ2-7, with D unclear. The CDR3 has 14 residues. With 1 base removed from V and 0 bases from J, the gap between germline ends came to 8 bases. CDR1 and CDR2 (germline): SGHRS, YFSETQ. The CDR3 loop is CASSLTVRSYEQYF. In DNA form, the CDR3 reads TGCGCCAGCAGCTTGACGGTCCGCTCCTACGAGCAGTACTTC.

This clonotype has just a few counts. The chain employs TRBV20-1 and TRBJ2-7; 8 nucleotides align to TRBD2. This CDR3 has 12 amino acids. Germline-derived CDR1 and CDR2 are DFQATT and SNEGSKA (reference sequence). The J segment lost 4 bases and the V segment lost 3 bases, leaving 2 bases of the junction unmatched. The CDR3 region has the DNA TGCAGTGCTAGGCTAGCGGGTTACGAGCAGTACTTC. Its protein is CSARLAGYEQYF.

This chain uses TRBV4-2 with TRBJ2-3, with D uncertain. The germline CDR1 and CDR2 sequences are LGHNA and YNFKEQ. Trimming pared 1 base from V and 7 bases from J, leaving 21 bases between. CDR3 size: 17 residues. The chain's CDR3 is CASSQVWVEPGRHTQYF. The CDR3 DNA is TGTGCCAGCAGCCAAGTTTGGGTGGAGCCGGGTAGGCATACGCAGTATTTT.

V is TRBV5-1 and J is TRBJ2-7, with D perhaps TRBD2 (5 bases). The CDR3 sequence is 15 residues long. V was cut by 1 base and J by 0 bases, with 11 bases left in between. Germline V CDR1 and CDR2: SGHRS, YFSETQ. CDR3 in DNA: TGCGCCAGCAGCTTGTCCCCGGGAAGCTCCTACGAGCAGTACTTC. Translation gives CASSLSPGSSYEQYF.

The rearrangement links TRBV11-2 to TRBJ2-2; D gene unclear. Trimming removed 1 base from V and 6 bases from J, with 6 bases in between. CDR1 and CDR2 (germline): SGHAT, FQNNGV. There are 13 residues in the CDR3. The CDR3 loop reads CASSLVQAGELFF. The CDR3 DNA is TGTGCCAGCAGCTTAGTCCAGGCCGGGGAGCTGTTTTTT. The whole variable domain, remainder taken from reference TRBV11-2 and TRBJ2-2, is EAGVAQSPRYKIIEKRQSVAFWCNPISGHATLYWYQQILGQGPKLLIQFQNNGVVDDSQLPKDRFSAERLKGVDSTLKIQPAKLEDSAVYLCASSLVQAGELFFGEGSRLTVL.

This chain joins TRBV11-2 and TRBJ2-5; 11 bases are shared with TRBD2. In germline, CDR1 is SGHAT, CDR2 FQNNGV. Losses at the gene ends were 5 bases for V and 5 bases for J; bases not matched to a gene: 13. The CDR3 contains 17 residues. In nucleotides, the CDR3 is TGTGCCAGCAGCCTAGGGGGACTAGCGGTTTTTAAGGAGACCCAGTACTTC. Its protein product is CASSLGGLAVFKETQYF.